The clone carrying this T cell receptor (beta chain) showed up just a few times. Its target is unknown. Execution of the assay was at deep level. Some clones are missing from TCRdb's copy, which holds only in-frame ones; the method was immunoSEQ multiplex PCR. Here the sample spans more than 550,000 clones, 92% being singletons. Naive CD8 cells, CD45RO-negative and positively selected for CCR7, excluded terminally differentiated effector memory CD45RA+ cells. There were no recent acute infections or vaccinations among the donors, who were healthy HIV-negative adults. Trimming took off 1 base at V and 4 bases at J, with 10 bases between the two ends. The CDR3 is 14 amino acids. Germline V lookup: CDR1 SEHNR, CDR2 FQNEAQ (reference sequence). This record comes from a study of shared clonotypes between healthy human individuals. Study results and caveats: Clonotype sharing among donors was thought likely to change with sequencing depth. Of the naive CD4 clonotypes, around 5% were shared across a few donors.

The clonotype was recovered from a man aged 25-45 years in good health. The sequenced sample consisted of naive CD8+ T cells sorted from blood. V is TRBV7-9 and J is TRBJ1-2, with D unclear. CDR3 in amino acids: CASSLENDPYGYTF. In DNA, the CDR3 is TGTGCCAGCAGCTTAGAAAACGACCCCTATGGCTACACCTTC. The whole variable domain, filled in from reference TRBV7-9 and TRBJ1-2, reads DTGVSQNPRHKITKRGQNVTFRCDPISEHNRLYWYRQTLGQGPEFLTYFQNEAQLEKSRLLSDRFSAERPKGSFSTLEIQRTEQGDSAMYLCASSLENDPYGYTFGSGTRLTVV.